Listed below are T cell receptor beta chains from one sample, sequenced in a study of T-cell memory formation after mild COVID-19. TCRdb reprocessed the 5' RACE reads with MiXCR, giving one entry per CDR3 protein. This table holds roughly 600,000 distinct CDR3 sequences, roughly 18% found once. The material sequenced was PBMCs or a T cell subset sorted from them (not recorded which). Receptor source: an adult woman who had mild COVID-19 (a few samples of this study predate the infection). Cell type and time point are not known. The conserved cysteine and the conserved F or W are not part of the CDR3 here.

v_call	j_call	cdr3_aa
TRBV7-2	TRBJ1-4	ASSLDGRPEKLF
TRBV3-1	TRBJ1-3	ASSQDGLRGVGNTIY
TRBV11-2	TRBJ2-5	ASSPGGAGGLLGAQY
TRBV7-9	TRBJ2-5	ASSPGLHNQETQY
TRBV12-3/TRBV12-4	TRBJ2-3	ASSWSGLENTDTQY
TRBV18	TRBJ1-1	ASSPKGMNTEAF
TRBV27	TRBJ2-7	ASSLLAGPSYEQY
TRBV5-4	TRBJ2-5	ASSLRSSGKETQY
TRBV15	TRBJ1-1	ATSRALNTEAF
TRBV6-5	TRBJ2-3	ASRYRRVSTDTQY
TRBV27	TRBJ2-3	ASQVRGGNTDTQY
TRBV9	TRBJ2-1	ASSARTSGRSGYNEQF
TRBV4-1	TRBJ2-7	ASSQEASGAHEQY
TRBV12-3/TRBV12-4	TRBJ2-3	ASSFFPAGPDTQY
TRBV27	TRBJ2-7	ASSLVSGRTYEQY
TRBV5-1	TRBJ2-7	ASSLRHEGYEQY
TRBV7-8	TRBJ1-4	ASSLAAVPTNEKLF
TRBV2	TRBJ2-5	ASSPGLAGGAETQY
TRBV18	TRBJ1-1	ASSPGVLGQGRKAF
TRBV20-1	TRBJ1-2	SARDPGAPPYGYT
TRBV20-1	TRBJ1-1	SALTGGNTEAF
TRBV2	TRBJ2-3	ASSAQGTITDTQY
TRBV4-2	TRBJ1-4	ASSRRQGNNEKLF
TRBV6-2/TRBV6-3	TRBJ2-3	ASSLQGRGDTQY
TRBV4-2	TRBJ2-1	ASSPPMGGTNEQF
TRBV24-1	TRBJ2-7	ATSDGGLAYEQY
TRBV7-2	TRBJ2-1	ASSAQGTSSYNEQF
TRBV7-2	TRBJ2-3	ASALGEGSDTQY
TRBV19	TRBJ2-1	ASSIGLAGGNEQF
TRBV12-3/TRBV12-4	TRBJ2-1	ASRKGLAGNYNEQF
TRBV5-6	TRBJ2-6	ASSSRTSGAFGANVLT